The subject of this entry is one T cell receptor beta chain. Its antigen is not identified. Libraries were prepared by immunoSEQ multiplex PCR; TCRdb keeps only in-frame clonotypes and omits some of them. The table lists tens of thousands of clones, approximately 90% of them singletons. The CDR3 is 14 amino acids. Germline CDR1 MGHRA, CDR2 YSYEKL. Unmatched junction bases numbered 2, after V lost 2 bases and J lost 3 bases. The source of the sample is a study of graft-versus-host responses after intestinal transplantation. Findings and limits, study-wide: Some patients had graft-donor T cell macrochimerism. In their allografts, the ratios of graft-versus-host to host-versus-graft T cell clones were high.

This receptor was obtained from a human patient who received an intestinal transplant, so some T cells may come from the graft donor. The specimen comprised PBMCs, sampled 26 days after transplant. The chain is built from TRBV4-1 and TRBJ2-5; 8 bases are a match to TRBD2. The CDR3 spells CASSQWRGEETQYF. The CDR3 coding sequence is TGCGCCAGCAGCCAATGGCGGGGGGAAGAGACCCAGTACTTC.